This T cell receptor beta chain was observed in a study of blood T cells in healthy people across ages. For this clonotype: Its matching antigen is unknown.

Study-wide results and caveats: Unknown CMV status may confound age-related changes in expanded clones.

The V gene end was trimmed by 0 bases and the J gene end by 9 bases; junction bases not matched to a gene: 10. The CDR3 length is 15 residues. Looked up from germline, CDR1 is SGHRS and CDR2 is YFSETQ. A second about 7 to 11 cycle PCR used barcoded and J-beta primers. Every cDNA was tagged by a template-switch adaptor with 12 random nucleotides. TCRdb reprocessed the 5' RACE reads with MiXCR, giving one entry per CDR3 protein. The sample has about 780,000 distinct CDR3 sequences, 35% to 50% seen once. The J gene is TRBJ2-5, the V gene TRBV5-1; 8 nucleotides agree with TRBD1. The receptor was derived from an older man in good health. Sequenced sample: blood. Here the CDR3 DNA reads TGCGCCAGCAGCTTGGACAGACAGGGGTCCGGGGCCCAGTACTTC. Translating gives CASSLDRQGSGAQYF.